Listed here are 14 T cell receptor beta chains from one sample, sequenced in a study of regulatory T cells in long-lasting Graves disease. Relying on iRepertoire HTBI primers and Arm-PCR of CDR3 regions, the team built TCR beta libraries. A single record per CDR3 protein comes from TCRdb applying MiXCR to the multiplex PCR reads. Of around 400,000 distinct CDR3 sequences listed, 20% to 25% are singletons. The sample's time point: persistent/refractory GD, antithyroid drugs over 5 years with positive TRAb. PBMCs provided the RNA from which the TCR library was made. The sequencing used peripheral blood mononuclear cells (PBMCs), collected when the disease was refractory, from a patient treated with antithyroid drugs. Receptors originate from a female donor with Graves disease.

This clonotype has only a few counts. The chain has TRBV29-1 and TRBJ2-2, with 7 positions matching TRBD1. The V gene's germline CDR1 is SQVTM and CDR2 ANQGSEA. The J segment lost 2 bases and the V segment lost 7 bases, leaving 1 base of the junction unmatched. The CDR3 covers 12 residues. The CDR3, as DNA: TGCAGCGGGACAGGCAACACCGGGGAGCTGTTTTTT. Translated, it gives CSGTGNTGELFF.

The rearrangement links TRBV29-1 to TRBJ2-3, with D perhaps matching TRBD1 (6 bases). Trimming removed 2 bases from V and 2 bases from J, with 11 bases in between. This CDR3 has 14 amino acids. Germline values: CDR1 SQVTM, CDR2 ANQGSEA. CDR3 protein: CSVESRTATDTQYF. Here the CDR3 DNA reads TGCAGCGTTGAATCGCGGACAGCCACAGATACGCAGTATTTT.

This sequence joins TRBV5-1 and TRBJ1-1; D perhaps matches TRBD1 (6 bases). CDR3 length: 16 amino acids. The V end was cut by 5 bases, the J end by 2 bases, with 19 bases between. Germline CDR1 SGHRS, CDR2 YFSETQ. The CDR3 sequence is CASSQSFPGHNTEAFF. CDR3 DNA sequence: TGCGCCAGCAGTCAAAGCTTCCCGGGACACAACACTGAAGCTTTCTTT.

In this sample, this clonotype turned up once. The V gene is TRBV5-6, the J gene TRBJ2-3; unclear D gene. Germline CDR1 SGHDT, CDR2 YYEEEE. This CDR3 has 13 residues. V lost 0 bases and J lost 11, with 13 bases in between. In DNA form, the CDR3 reads TGTGCCAGCAGCTTGGCCCTTGCAGTCGGGCAGTATTTT. This codes for CASSLALAVGQYF.

The rearrangement links TRBV20-1 to TRBJ2-5, with TRBD2 identical over 11 bases. CDR3 length equals 16 residues. With V trimmed by 6 bases and J by 2 bases, 11 bases remained unmatched. Germline loops: CDR1 DFQATT, CDR2 SNEGSKA (reference sequence). The CDR3 DNA reads as TGCAGTGCCCCGGGACTAGCGGAGAGGCCTCAAGAGACCCAGTACTTC. Translation gives CSAPGLAERPQETQYF.

The genes are TRBV6-1 and TRBJ1-1, with a tentative D call TRBD1 (5 bases). V was cut by 10 bases and J by 1 base, with 22 bases left in between. Germline V lookup: CDR1 MNHNS, CDR2 SASEGT. The CDR3 spans 16 residues. The CDR3 DNA follows: TGTGCCACCCGGAGGAACCTGCAGGGCCAGAACACTGAAGCTTTCTTT. Protein sequence: CATRRNLQGQNTEAFF.

This clonotype was recorded a few times. This chain joins TRBV5-1 and TRBJ2-5; 7 bases line up with TRBD1. CDR3 length equals 14 residues. Per germline, CDR1 SGHRS and CDR2 YFSETQ. V was clipped by 3 bases and J by 1 base; unmatched bases: 3. The CDR3 spells CASSWDSGQETQYF. The CDR3 DNA sequence: TGCGCCAGCAGCTGGGACAGCGGCCAAGAGACCCAGTACTTC.

The chain has TRBV20-1 and TRBJ2-5, with unresolved D. This CDR3 contains 12 residues. Trimming removed 2 bases at V and 7 bases at J, with 11 bases between. Germline V lookup: CDR1 DFQATT, CDR2 SNEGSKA (reference sequence). The CDR3 region is CSARNPTGTQYF. The CDR3 nucleotides are TGCAGTGCTAGAAACCCTACGGGGACCCAGTACTTC.

This clonotype appeared a few times. V gene TRBV20-1 combines with J gene TRBJ1-5, with 11 bases fitting TRBD1. With V trimmed by 5 bases and J by 3 bases, 15 bases remained unmatched. CDR1 DFQATT and CDR2 SNEGSKA come from the germline V gene (reference sequence). The CDR3 sequence is 18 residues long. The CDR3 nucleotides read TGCAGTGCTGATGCCGGACAGGGGGCGACTGGGGCCAATCAGCCCCAGCATTTT. It translates to CSADAGQGATGANQPQHF.

The CDR3 sequence is CSARDVLAVIYEQYF. The DNA of the CDR3 is TGCAGTGCTAGAGATGTTCTAGCGGTGATATACGAGCAGTACTTC. The chain combines TRBV20-1 with TRBJ2-7; 7 nucleotides line up with TRBD2. The length of the CDR3 is 15 residues. CDR1 DFQATT and CDR2 SNEGSKA come from the germline V gene (reference sequence). With V trimmed by 0 bases and J by 4 bases, 9 bases remained unmatched.

This clonotype was counted ten times or more. The V gene is TRBV5-5, the J gene TRBJ1-4, with D perhaps matching TRBD1 (5 bases). The CDR3 has 16 residues. V lost 0 bases, J lost 0 bases, and 9 bases lay in between. Germline loops: CDR1 SGHKS, CDR2 YYEKEE (reference sequence). The CDR3 DNA sequence: TGTGCCAGCAGCTTGGAAGGGGCCGCAACTAATGAAAAACTGTTTTTT. Translated, it gives CASSLEGAATNEKLFF.

In this sample, this clonotype turned up a few times. The chain recombines TRBV6-1 with TRBJ1-6; 7 bases are shared with TRBD1. The V and J ends lost 7 bases and 7 bases, in that order; junction bases with no gene match: 4. The CDR3 runs 13 residues. The germline CDR1 and CDR2 sequences are MNHNS and SASEGT. CDR3 bases: TGTGCCAGCAAGGGACAGCCAAATTCACCCCTCCACTTT. As protein: CASKGQPNSPLHF.

The V call is TRBV6-1, the J call TRBJ1-6; D is unresolved. The CDR3 length is 16 residues. Germline V CDR1 and CDR2: MNHNS, SASEGT. Trimming cost V 6 bases and J 0 bases, with 12 bases left between them. CDR3 amino acids: CASSKAASSYNSPLHF. Written as DNA, the CDR3 is TGTGCCAGCAGCAAGGCAGCAAGCTCCTATAATTCACCCCTCCACTTT.

The table lists this clonotype with many counts. The CDR3 reads CSASVQGAYEQYF. The CDR3 coding sequence is TGCAGTGCTAGTGTTCAGGGGGCCTACGAGCAGTACTTC. This rearrangement joins TRBV20-1 to TRBJ2-7; 7 bases fit TRBD1. Germline lookup yields CDR1 DFQATT and CDR2 SNEGSKA (reference sequence). Trimming removed 3 bases from V and 2 bases from J; junction bases left unmatched: 4. The CDR3 spans 13 residues.